One sample yielded the 30 T cell receptor beta chains listed below, sequenced in a study of blood T cell repertoires in COVID-19. Here immunoSEQ multiplex PCR was the method, and the copy in TCRdb shows in-frame clones only, minus some. The sample includes approximately 170,000 clones, more than 65% seen only once; the top ten take around 9.9%. Input material: peripheral blood. The receptor set was obtained from a man between 65 and 85 years old with active or convalescent COVID-19.

The rearrangement links TRBV7-6 to TRBJ2-1, with TRBD2 identical over 8 bases. V shed 2 bases and J 6 bases; nucleotides not matched to a gene: 9. This CDR3 has 16 residues. Germline V gives CDR1 SGHVS, CDR2 FNYEAQ. This CDR3 is CASSLTGTSSLNEQFF. CDR3 DNA: TGTGCCAGCAGCTTAACCGGGACTAGTTCCCTCAATGAGCAGTTCTTC.

This clone has just a few counts. This chain connects TRBV7-9 to TRBJ2-7; tentative D call: TRBD1 (5 bases). CDR1 is SEHNR and CDR2 is FQNEAQ in the germline V gene (reference sequence). The CDR3 sequence is 15 residues long. Trimming cost V 1 base and J 5 bases, with 15 bases left between them. CDR3 sequence: CASSLVRQGNDEQYF. CDR3 nucleotide sequence: TGTGCCAGCAGCTTAGTCCGGCAGGGAAACGACGAGCAGTACTTC.

This sequence joins TRBV7-9 and TRBJ2-5; TRBD2 agrees at 11 bases. With 6 bases clipped from V and 5 bases from J, the junction kept 8 bases outside the gene matches. Germline V lookup: CDR1 SEHNR, CDR2 FQNEAQ (reference sequence). This CDR3 comprises 15 residues. CDR3: CASSALAGGSETQYF. As DNA, the CDR3 is TGTGCCAGCAGTGCCCTAGCGGGGGGAAGTGAGACCCAGTACTTC. Drawing the rest from reference TRBV7-9 and TRBJ2-5, the complete variable domain is DTGVSQNPRHKITKRGQNVTFRCDPISEHNRLYWYRQTLGQGPEFLTYFQNEAQLEKSRLLSDRFSAERPKGSFSTLEIQRTEQGDSAMYLCASSALAGGSETQYFGPGTRLLVL.

This clone was counted a few times. The J gene is TRBJ2-2, the V gene TRBV6-6; maybe TRBD1 (5 bases). Germline CDR1 reads MNHNY; CDR2 reads SVGAGI (reference sequence). The CDR3 consists of 14 residues. The V end lost 8 bases, the J end lost 0 bases, and 10 bases lay between the germline ends. CDR3 residues: CASLPTANTGELFF. The CDR3 bases are TGTGCCAGCCTTCCGACAGCGAACACCGGGGAGCTGTTTTTT.

This CDR3 reads CASSIGRTGSDEQFF. CDR3 nucleotide sequence: TGTGCCAGTAGTATAGGGAGGACAGGGAGTGATGAGCAGTTCTTC. V gene TRBV19 combines with J gene TRBJ2-1; 8 bases align to TRBD1. Trimming removed 1 base from V and 8 bases from J; junction bases left unmatched: 7. Germline CDR1 LNHDA, CDR2 SQIVND (reference sequence). CDR3 length: 15 residues.

The chain uses TRBV15 and TRBJ1-1, with D perhaps TRBD1 (6 bases). The CDR3 extends over 14 amino acids. V gave up 8 bases and J gave up 2 bases, with 15 bases separating them. Looked up from germline, CDR1 is LNHNV and CDR2 is YYDKDF (reference sequence). The CDR3 loop reads CATGKGRGNTEAFF. The CDR3 bases are TGTGCCACCGGGAAGGGCAGGGGCAACACTGAAGCTTTCTTT.

This sequence joins TRBV15 and TRBJ2-7, with 7 bases lining up with TRBD1. The ends lost 1 base at V and 5 bases at J; junction bases unmatched: 11. CDR3 length equals 16 residues. The V gene's germline CDR1 is LNHNV and CDR2 YYDKDF (reference sequence). The CDR3: CATSRGRQGTLHEQYF. The CDR3 bases are TGTGCCACCAGCAGAGGAAGACAGGGTACGCTCCACGAGCAGTACTTC.

The chain carries TRBV6-2 or TRBV6-3 and TRBJ2-7; 15 bases line up with TRBD2. The CDR3 loop spans 17 amino acids. Germline trimming cut 6 bases from V and 2 bases from J; bases unmatched to any gene: 8. The germline V gene encodes CDR1 MNHEY and CDR2 SVGEGT. This chain's CDR3 is CASSGTSGRRKTYEQYF. CDR3 DNA sequence: TGTGCCAGCAGCGGGACTAGCGGGAGGAGGAAAACCTACGAGCAGTACTTC.

This clone was found many times. This sequence joins TRBV18 and TRBJ2-2; D is uncertain. Trimming cost V 1 base and J 4 bases, with 10 bases left between them. The CDR3 has 15 residues. CDR1 and CDR2 from the germline V gene are KGHSH and LQKENI. Written as DNA, the CDR3 is TGTGCCAGCTCACCACGAGATGATGGCACCGGGGAGCTGTTTTTT. It is translated as CASSPRDDGTGELFF.

V is TRBV27 and J is TRBJ1-1, with D perhaps matching TRBD1 (6 bases). This CDR3 is 18 amino acids long. V was pared by 1 base and J by 2 bases, with 20 bases between. The germline CDR1 and CDR2 sequences are MNHEY and SMNVEV (reference sequence). CDR3 bases: TGTGCCAGCAGTTTATTTCGCGGGGGCAGGGGAATTAACACTGAAGCTTTCTTT. Its translation: CASSLFRGGRGINTEAFF.

This clone appeared once. This chain connects TRBV25-1 to TRBJ1-2, with TRBD1 as a possible D gene (6 bases). Trimming pared 7 bases from V and 2 bases from J, leaving 11 bases between. This CDR3 has 13 residues. Germline CDR1 and CDR2: MGHDK and SYGVNS. CDR3 nucleotide sequence: TGTGCCAGCACCAACGACAGGAACTATGGCTACACCTTC. It yields the protein CASTNDRNYGYTF.

The rearrangement links TRBV14 to TRBJ2-1; a weak D match, TRBD2 (6 bases). The CDR3 runs to 14 residues. The V gene lost 0 bases and the J gene lost 7 bases, with 10 bases spanning the gap. Germline lookup yields CDR1 SGHDN and CDR2 FVKESK. The DNA for the CDR3 is TGTGCCAGCAGCCAAGAAATTGGGGGGAATGAGCAGTTCTTC. Its protein product is CASSQEIGGNEQFF.

V gene TRBV27 combines with J gene TRBJ2-7; 11 bases line up with TRBD2. J was trimmed by 2 bases and V by 5 bases; bases with no gene match: 8. The CDR3 runs to 16 residues. CDR1 MNHEY and CDR2 SMNVEV come from the germline V gene (reference sequence). CDR3: CASSRAGTSGTYEQYF. The CDR3 DNA sequence: TGTGCCAGCAGTCGGGCGGGGACTAGCGGTACCTACGAGCAGTACTTC.

V usage is TRBV6-2 or TRBV6-3 and J usage is TRBJ2-3; 9 bases map to TRBD2. CDR1 is MNHEY, CDR2 SVGEGT, per germline. J was trimmed by 5 bases and V by 1 base; bases with no gene match: 4. This CDR3 has 15 amino acids. Here the CDR3 reads CASSYLAGVGDTQYF. Here the CDR3 DNA reads TGTGCCAGCAGTTACTTAGCGGGAGTGGGAGATACGCAGTATTTT.

The chain is built from TRBV30 and TRBJ1-4, with 8 bases that match TRBD1. CDR1 GTSNPN and CDR2 SVGIG come from the germline V gene (reference sequence). The CDR3 covers 17 residues. J was trimmed by 4 bases and V by 1 base; bases with no gene match: 11. As DNA, the CDR3 is TGTGCCTGGAGTGCGCCGGCAGGGGGCCTATATAATGAAAAACTGTTTTTT. This translates into CAWSAPAGGLYNEKLFF.

The chain links TRBV5-4 to TRBJ1-4, with D unclear. CDR3 size: 15 residues. V lost 1 base to trimming and J lost 0 bases, with 7 bases between them. The germline gives CDR1 SGHNT, CDR2 YYREEE (reference sequence). In DNA, the CDR3 is TGTGCCAGCAGCTTGAAGCCGGCAACTAATGAAAAACTGTTTTTT. Amino acids: CASSLKPATNEKLFF.

This chain uses TRBV5-4 with TRBJ1-1, with TRBD1 as a possible D gene (6 bases). Germline CDR1 is SGHNT and CDR2 is YYREEE (reference sequence). This CDR3 comprises 14 residues. V gave up 4 bases and J gave up 7 bases, with 17 bases separating them. The CDR3, as DNA: TGTGCCAGCAGCGCGCCCAGGGGAACAGATGAAGCTTTCTTT. Protein sequence: CASSAPRGTDEAFF.

As DNA, the CDR3 is TGTGCCAGCAGCTGGGGGGACAGGGGGAACACTGAAGCTTTCTTT. This codes for CASSWGDRGNTEAFF. The V and J genes are TRBV5-6 and TRBJ1-1; TRBD1 matches 10 bases. From germline, CDR1 is SGHDT and CDR2 YYEEEE. J gave up 1 base and V 3 bases, and 3 bases lay outside the gene matches. The CDR3 extends over 15 amino acids.

This clone showed up just once. The V and J genes are TRBV5-1 and TRBJ1-6; unclear D gene. Germline CDR1 is SGHRS and CDR2 is YFSETQ. CDR3 length equals 15 residues. The V gene lost 1 base and the J gene lost 6 bases, with 11 bases spanning the gap. CDR3 sequence: CASSLSGMGNSPLHF. CDR3 bases: TGCGCCAGCAGCTTGTCGGGGATGGGTAATTCACCCCTCCACTTT.

The genes are TRBV5-5 and TRBJ2-2; a weak D match, TRBD1 (6 bases). The V end lost 2 bases, the J end lost 3 bases, and 8 bases lay between the germline ends. The CDR3 is 14 amino acids. Looked up from germline, CDR1 is SGHKS and CDR2 is YYEKEE (reference sequence). The CDR3 DNA reads TGTGCCAGCAGCTTCAGGGGCCACACCGGGGAGCTGTTTTTT. Encoded protein: CASSFRGHTGELFF.

The chain has TRBV5-8 and TRBJ2-1, with a weak D call TRBD1 (6 bases). Trimming stripped 3 bases from V and 0 bases from J, with 10 bases between. Germline V gene data show CDR1 as SGHTS and CDR2 as YDEGEE. The CDR3 covers 15 residues. In DNA, the CDR3 is TGTGCCAGCAGCTACCAGGGGTCCTCCTACAATGAGCAGTTCTTC. Translated, it gives CASSYQGSSYNEQFF.

The chain is built from TRBV30 and TRBJ1-5; D gene uncertain. The length of the CDR3 is 12 residues. Trimming removed 2 bases at V and 4 bases at J, with 6 bases between. The germline CDR1 and CDR2 sequences are GTSNPN and SVGIG (reference sequence). The CDR3 DNA is TGTGCCTGGAGTTTGTTAAATCAGCCCCAGCATTTT. It translates to CAWSLLNQPQHF.

V gene TRBV5-1 combines with J gene TRBJ1-1; D gene unclear. The CDR3 extends over 15 amino acids. Germline CDR1 is SGHRS and CDR2 is YFSETQ. V was shortened by 4 bases and J by 0 bases, with 13 bases between the two germline ends. In nucleotides, the CDR3 is TGCGCCAGCAGCCCCCCCCTGAGAGTGAACACTGAAGCTTTCTTT. Its translation is CASSPPLRVNTEAFF.

The V and J genes are TRBV28 and TRBJ2-7; 12 bases are shared with TRBD2. The J segment lost 3 bases and the V segment lost 6 bases, leaving 6 bases of the junction unmatched. CDR1 is MDHEN, CDR2 SYDVKM, per germline. This CDR3 is 15 amino acids long. The CDR3 nucleotides are TGTGCCAGCAGACGGACTAGCGGGACGAACTACGAGCAGTACTTC. It translates to CASRRTSGTNYEQYF.

The chain joins TRBV9 to TRBJ2-1; 11 bases map to TRBD2. From germline, CDR1 is SGDLS and CDR2 YYNGEE. The CDR3 runs to 17 residues. Trimming took 4 bases from V and 3 from J; bases not matched to a gene: 9. The CDR3 DNA reads as TGTGCCAGCAGCCCAATCTTAGCGGGAGGGTACTACAATGAGCAGTTCTTC. The encoded protein is CASSPILAGGYYNEQFF.

This clone was recorded a few times. The chain is built from TRBV4-2 and TRBJ1-1; D might be TRBD1 (5 bases). The CDR3 spans 16 residues. Germline V gene data show CDR1 as LGHNA and CDR2 as YNFKEQ. Trimming took 0 bases from V and 1 from J, leaving 12 bases between them. The DNA of the CDR3 is TGTGCCAGCAGCCAAGATCCCAGGGAGGCGAACACTGAAGCTTTCTTT. Translated, it gives CASSQDPREANTEAFF.

This sequence joins TRBV27 and TRBJ1-6; a weak D match, TRBD1 (5 bases). Per the germline V gene, CDR1 is MNHEY and CDR2 is SMNVEV (reference sequence). CDR3 size: 16 residues. Trimming pared 5 bases from V and 2 bases from J, leaving 13 bases between. CDR3: CASSARGGTYNSPLHF. CDR3 DNA sequence: TGTGCCAGCAGTGCAAGGGGAGGCACCTATAATTCACCCCTCCACTTT.

This rearrangement joins TRBV20-1 to TRBJ2-1; 9 nucleotides match TRBD2. This CDR3 has 19 amino acids. V dropped 3 bases and J dropped 0; count of bases not matched to a gene: 15. Germline V gene lookup returns CDR1 DFQATT and CDR2 SNEGSKA (reference sequence). The chain's CDR3 is CSASAAGGRGWSSYNEQFF. As DNA, the CDR3 is TGCAGTGCTAGTGCAGCGGGGGGAAGGGGGTGGAGCTCCTACAATGAGCAGTTCTTC.

The chain couples TRBV2 to TRBJ2-7, with D perhaps TRBD1 (5 bases). Per germline, CDR1 SNHLY and CDR2 FYNNEI. The V gene lost 8 bases and the J gene lost 0 bases, with 14 bases spanning the gap. The CDR3 has 14 amino acids. The CDR3: CASRTSEHSYEQYF. CDR3 in DNA: TGTGCCAGCCGGACATCGGAACACTCCTACGAGCAGTACTTC.

The chain has TRBV19 and TRBJ2-1; 8 nucleotides agree with TRBD1. CDR1 is LNHDA and CDR2 is SQIVND in the germline V gene (reference sequence). The CDR3 is 13 residues long. J lost 4 bases, V lost 6 bases, and 2 bases had no gene match. In DNA form, the CDR3 reads TGTGCCAGTAGGGGGGACAGGTACAATGAGCAGTTCTTC. It yields the protein CASRGDRYNEQFF.